This TCR beta chain is from a study of T cells in Graves' hyperthyroidism and ophthalmopathy. The investigators amplified TCR beta CDR3 regions from RNA transcripts. With the HTBI primer set, the TCR CDR3 went through a first round of RT-PCR. TCRdb itself ran the multiplex PCR reads through MiXCR, one entry per CDR3 protein. The data show under 550,000 distinct CDR3 sequences, just under 20% seen once. V was cut by 2 bases and J by 6 bases, with 7 bases left in between. In germline, CDR1 is WSHSY, CDR2 SAAADI. This CDR3 is 13 amino acids long. The chain is built from TRBV10-2 and TRBJ2-2; no firm D call. The sample consisted of blood. The TCR sequence derives from a man in his forties with Graves' ophthalmopathy. The CDR3 DNA follows: TGCGCCAGCAGTGAGAATTTGGCCGGGGAGCTGTTTTTT. Translation: CASSENLAGELFF.